This T cell receptor (beta chain) was recovered during a study of blood T cell repertoires in COVID-19. Background on the study: The United States, Italy and Spain provided the acute and convalescent COVID-19 samples. The cDNA or gDNA used as material had been derived from T cells, B-cell-depleted T cells, or PBMCs.

Per the original methods: By means of reference gene primer amplification, nucleated cell counts were estimated. This table comes from immunoSEQ multiplex PCR, and its TCRdb copy is limited to in-frame clones, with some not included. V and J calls plus clone size are reproduced from that table; the DNA served to infer D and trimming. The sample carries roughly 180,000 clones, 65% to 85% recorded once. The germline CDR1 and CDR2 sequences are SNHLY and FYNNEI. This CDR3 spans 15 amino acids. V lost 2 bases and J lost 1, with 8 bases in between. The sequenced material came from peripheral blood. This sequence was found in a woman aged 30 to 39 with acute or convalescent COVID-19. The V and J genes are TRBV2 and TRBJ2-2, with D possibly TRBD1 on 6 matching bases. CDR3 amino acids: CASSEPGQNTGELFF. As DNA, the CDR3 is TGTGCCAGCAGTGAACCGGGACAGAACACCGGGGAGCTGTTTTTT.